Following are 17 T cell receptor beta chains from one sample sequenced in a study of blood T cell repertoires in COVID-19. Using immunoSEQ multiplex PCR, the repertoire was profiled, and TCRdb retains in-frame clones only, with some absent. The sample contains approximately 120,000 clones, more than 75% of which appear only once. The sequencing sample was made of peripheral blood. These receptors were collected from a human donor in a cohort sampled during active COVID-19.

Written as DNA, the CDR3 is TGTGCCAGCAGACACCGGGACAGAATCACAGATACGCAGTATTTT. This gives the protein CASRHRDRITDTQYF. V gene TRBV11-2 combines with J gene TRBJ2-3; 7 nucleotides align to TRBD1. The germline gives CDR1 SGHAT, CDR2 FQNNGV. The CDR3 covers 15 residues. After removal of 6 bases from V and 2 bases from J, the junction contained 8 bases not matched to a gene.

This chain connects TRBV10-3 to TRBJ2-7; 7 bases are a match to TRBD1. The CDR3 consists of 14 residues. V lost 6 bases, J lost 0 bases, and 5 bases stayed unmatched. Germline CDR1 ENHRY, CDR2 SYGVKD. The CDR3 DNA reads TGTGCCATCAGCCGACAGGGTAGCTCCTACGAGCAGTACTTC. This gives the protein CAISRQGSSYEQYF.

The DNA for the CDR3 is TGTGCCAGCAGTACCCCCGGGACAGTGAACACTGAAGCTTTCTTT. It is translated as CASSTPGTVNTEAFF. The rearrangement joins TRBV6-6 to TRBJ1-1, with TRBD1 matching over 7 bases. Germline-derived CDR1 and CDR2 are MNHNY and SVGAGI (reference sequence). This CDR3 comprises 15 residues. The V gene end was trimmed by 5 bases and the J gene end by 0 bases; junction bases not matched to a gene: 6.

This chain uses TRBV28 with TRBJ1-5, with D unresolved. Germline V gives CDR1 MDHEN, CDR2 SYDVKM. This CDR3 is built from 15 residues. The V and J ends lost 3 bases and 11 bases respectively, with 20 bases between them. The chain's CDR3 is CASSLGGSWGTTQHF. In nucleotides, the CDR3 is TGTGCCAGCAGTTTGGGAGGGTCCTGGGGAACGACCCAGCATTTT.

The rearrangement links TRBV9 to TRBJ2-7; 9 nucleotides agree with TRBD2. The germline V gene has CDR1 SGDLS and CDR2 YYNGEE. J was trimmed by 3 bases and V by 2 bases; bases with no gene match: 3. The CDR3 runs to 14 residues. CDR3 coding DNA: TGTGCCAGCAGCGTCGAAGCGGGAGGCTACGAGCAGTACTTC. It translates to CASSVEAGGYEQYF.

The chain couples TRBV24-1 to TRBJ1-1; D call uncertain. The CDR3 loop spans 15 amino acids. V lost 0 bases and J lost 5, with 12 bases in between. Germline V gene sequence: CDR1 KGHDR, CDR2 SFDVKD. For the CDR3, the DNA is TGTGCCACCAGTGATTTGGTGCCCCTCGAGACTGAAGCTTTCTTT. Its translation is CATSDLVPLETEAFF.

A remark on this clone: The junction does not match germline at one end; this may be a read error. The rearrangement joins TRBV7-7 to TRBJ1-5; D gene unclear. Germline assignment: CDR1 SSHAT and CDR2 FNYEAQ (reference sequence). This CDR3 has 18 residues. The DNA of the CDR3 is TGTGCTAGCAGCTGCCCCATTGGAGGGAGGTTGCGCAATCAGCCCCAGCATTTT. It translates to CASSCPIGGRLRNQPQHF.

The chain has TRBV29-1 and TRBJ2-3; 13 bases map to TRBD2. The V and J ends lost 7 bases and 5 bases, in that order; junction bases with no gene match: 3. The CDR3 is 13 residues long. Germline V CDR1 and CDR2: SQVTM, ANQGSEA. This CDR3 is CSGRTSGGDTQYF. In DNA form, the CDR3 reads TGCAGCGGACGGACTAGCGGGGGAGATACGCAGTATTTT.

This chain uses TRBV25-1 with TRBJ2-1, with 7 positions matching TRBD2. This CDR3 region has 16 residues. Germline assignment: CDR1 MGHDK and CDR2 SYGVNS. V shed 2 bases, J shed 8 bases, and the junction held 12 bases outside the gene matches. In DNA form, the CDR3 reads TGTGCCAGCAGTGAAGGGGACGGGGGGTATATTTATGAGCAGTTCTTC. Protein: CASSEGDGGYIYEQFF.

This rearrangement joins TRBV11-3 to TRBJ2-3; 7 bases agree with TRBD2. The V segment lost 5 bases and the J segment 1 base; nucleotides outside the gene matches: 9. This CDR3 spans 16 amino acids. CDR1 is SGHNT and CDR2 is YENEEA in the germline V gene. The CDR3 DNA sequence: TGTGCCAGCAGCCCCCGCTCGGGAGGTCGCACAGATACGCAGTATTTT. Residues: CASSPRSGGRTDTQYF.

The chain has TRBV5-6 and TRBJ1-1; D unclear. Germline V gene lookup returns CDR1 SGHDT and CDR2 YYEEEE. The CDR3 has 15 residues. V was shortened by 0 bases and J by 0 bases, with 9 bases between the two germline ends. As DNA, the CDR3 is TGTGCCAGCAGCTTGGTTGGCAGGATGAACACTGAAGCTTTCTTT. Translated: CASSLVGRMNTEAFF.

The chain has TRBV5-1 and TRBJ1-6, with TRBD1 matching over 7 bases. The germline gives CDR1 SGHRS, CDR2 YFSETQ. This CDR3 has 16 amino acids. V shed 1 base and J 5 bases; nucleotides not matched to a gene: 6. The CDR3 sequence: CASSLTGASDNSPLHF. The CDR3, as DNA: TGCGCCAGCAGCTTGACAGGGGCATCGGATAATTCACCCCTCCACTTT. Variable domain in full (rest from reference TRBV5-1 and TRBJ1-6): KAGVTQTPRYLIKTRGQQVTLSCSPISGHRSVSWYQQTPGQGLQFLFEYFSETQRNKGNFPGRFSGRQFSNSRSEMNVSTLELGDSALYLCASSLTGASDNSPLHFGNGTRLTVT.

The chain uses TRBV23-1 and TRBJ2-1; TRBD2 matches 11 bases. TRBV23-1 is treated as an ORF (open reading frame) with a function not yet certain. The CDR3 runs 20 residues. J gave up 1 base and V 10 bases, and 21 bases lay outside the gene matches. The CDR3 DNA sequence: TGCGCCACCAGGCGCCCCTTACTAGCGGGAGTCCTGGGGTCCTACAATGAGCAGTTCTTC. Amino acid sequence: CATRRPLLAGVLGSYNEQFF.

This clone was seen only once. This chain joins TRBV18 and TRBJ2-2; the D is unclear. This CDR3 contains 14 residues. With 3 bases removed from V and 4 bases from J, the gap between germline ends came to 9 bases. CDR1 KGHSH and CDR2 LQKENI come from the germline V gene. The CDR3 DNA is TGTGCCAGCTCACCCCCATCGGGCACCGGGGAGCTGTTTTTT. It encodes CASSPPSGTGELFF.

The V and J genes are TRBV12-3 or TRBV12-4 and TRBJ2-1, with no clear D. V was clipped by 3 bases and J by 8 bases, with 8 bases between them. This CDR3 is 12 amino acids long. In nucleotides, the CDR3 is TGTGCCAGCAGTTTTACAACGCATGAGCAGTTCTTC. It codes for CASSFTTHEQFF.

Notes on this clone: The same CDR3 also results from other DNA sequences found in this sample. The rearrangement joins TRBV5-1 to TRBJ2-7; 9 bases line up with TRBD1. Germline V gene sequence: CDR1 SGHRS, CDR2 YFSETQ. CDR3 length equals 18 residues. Losses at the gene ends were 1 base for V and 3 bases for J; bases not matched to a gene: 14. In DNA form, the CDR3 reads TGCGCCAGCAGCTTGAGGGGACAGGGTGGGGATGGGCTCTACGAGCAGTACTTC. Encoded protein: CASSLRGQGGDGLYEQYF. Filled out from reference TRBV5-1 and TRBJ2-7, the complete variable domain reads KAGVTQTPRYLIKTRGQQVTLSCSPISGHRSVSWYQQTPGQGLQFLFEYFSETQRNKGNFPGRFSGRQFSNSRSEMNVSTLELGDSALYLCASSLRGQGGDGLYEQYFGPGTRLTVT.

This chain joins TRBV6-5 and TRBJ2-5, with 8 bases lining up with TRBD1. Germline loops: CDR1 MNHEY, CDR2 SVGAGI. This CDR3 has 15 amino acids. V lost 6 bases, J lost 2 bases, and 8 bases stayed unmatched. DNA for the CDR3: TGTGCCAGCAGACTGGGACAGGCGACACAAGAGACCCAGTACTTC. Its translation is CASRLGQATQETQYF.